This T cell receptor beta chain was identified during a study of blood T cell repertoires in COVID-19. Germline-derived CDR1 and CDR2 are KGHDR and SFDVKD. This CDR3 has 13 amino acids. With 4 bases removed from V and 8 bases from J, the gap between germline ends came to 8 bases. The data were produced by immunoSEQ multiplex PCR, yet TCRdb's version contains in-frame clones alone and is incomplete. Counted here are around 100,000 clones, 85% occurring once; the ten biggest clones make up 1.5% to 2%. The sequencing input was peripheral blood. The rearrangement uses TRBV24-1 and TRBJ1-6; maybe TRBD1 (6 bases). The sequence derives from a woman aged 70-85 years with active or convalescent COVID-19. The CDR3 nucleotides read TGTGCCACCAGTGAGGCAGGGGATTCACCCCTCCACTTT. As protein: CATSEAGDSPLHF.